This T cell receptor beta chain was identified during a study of control samples from healthy donors and cancer patients. TCRdb keeps only in-frame clones here, not all; method: immunoSEQ multiplex PCR. The sample includes roughly 98,000 clones, about 92% of them seen just once. This CDR3 contains 16 residues. CDR1 LGHDT and CDR2 YNNKEL come from the germline V gene (reference sequence). V trimming: 1 base; J trimming: 5 bases; junction bases outside the gene matches: 6. Input material: blood. V gene TRBV3-1 (or the pseudogene TRBV3-2) combines with J gene TRBJ2-1; 9 nucleotides align to TRBD2. This TCR came from a man between 18 and 35 years old in good health. The CDR3 coding sequence is TGTGCCAGCAGCCAAGCCTATAGCGGGGGTAACAATGAGCAGTTCTTC. As protein: CASSQAYSGGNNEQFF.